The 8 T cell receptor beta chains below all came from one sample that was sequenced in a study of STAT5B mutations in CD4+ large granular lymphocyte leukemia. Sequencing was performed with immunoSEQ multiplex PCR; in TCRdb, only in-frame clones are kept and a portion is missing. The sample has tens of thousands of clones; approximately 67% are singletons. The sequenced material came from CD4+ T cells from blood buffy coats. Receptors were obtained from a human donor in good health.

This clone has a handful of counts. The chain recombines TRBV29-1 with TRBJ1-5, with 7 nucleotides matching TRBD1. In germline, CDR1 is SQVTM, CDR2 ANQGSEA. V was pared by 1 base and J by 7 bases, with 4 bases of the junction left unmatched. The CDR3 consists of 13 residues. Here the CDR3 DNA reads TGCAGCGTTGAAGGGGACAGCGGACAGCCCCAGCATTTT. Its protein product is CSVEGDSGQPQHF. Together with reference TRBV29-1 and TRBJ1-5, the CDR3 gives the full variable domain: SAVISQKPSRDICQRGTSLTIQCQVDSQVTMMFWYRQQPGQSLTLIATANQGSEATYESGFVIDKFPISRPNLTFSTLTVSNMSPEDSSIYLCSVEGDSGQPQHFGDGTRLSIL.

This clone has just a few counts. J is TRBJ2-7 and V is TRBV4-2; 11 bases align to TRBD2. The CDR3 loop spans 17 amino acids. CDR1 is LGHNA, CDR2 YNFKEQ, per germline. V was clipped by 2 bases and J by 3 bases; unmatched bases: 9. The CDR3 sequence is CASSQYSGGAGLYEQYF. CDR3 sequence (DNA): TGTGCCAGCAGCCAATATAGCGGGGGGGCCGGGCTCTACGAGCAGTACTTC.

The gene calls are TRBV5-4 and TRBJ2-1; tentatively, D is TRBD1 or TRBD2 (5 bases each). CDR1 and CDR2 from the germline V gene are SGHNT and YYREEE (reference sequence). The V gene lost 2 bases and the J gene lost 7 bases, with 10 bases spanning the gap. The CDR3 has 13 residues. In DNA form, the CDR3 reads TGTGCCAGCAGCTTCGGGGCCAGAAATGAGCAGTTCTTC. Its protein product is CASSFGARNEQFF.

V and J are TRBV11-1 and TRBJ2-5; perhaps TRBD1 as D (5 bases). In germline, CDR1 is SGHAT, CDR2 FQDESV (reference sequence). This CDR3 region has 14 residues. V was trimmed by 5 bases and J by 1 base, leaving 11 bases between them. The CDR3 nucleotides are TGTGCCAGCAGCAGAGACAGCTCCCAAGAGACCCAGTACTTC. Amino acid sequence: CASSRDSSQETQYF.

V is TRBV9 and J is TRBJ2-1; no reliable D call. The CDR3 has 16 amino acids. Germline V gene lookup returns CDR1 SGDLS and CDR2 YYNGEE. V gave up 0 bases and J gave up 1 base, with 11 bases separating them. In nucleotides, the CDR3 is TGTGCCAGCAGCGTAGCGTACAGCACATCCTACAATGAGCAGTTCTTC. It encodes CASSVAYSTSYNEQFF.

This clone was detected a few times. This rearrangement joins TRBV14 to TRBJ1-2, with D possibly matching TRBD1 (5 bases). Looked up from germline, CDR1 is SGHDN and CDR2 is FVKESK. The CDR3 runs 14 residues. V was clipped by 2 bases and J by 9 bases, with 16 bases between them. The CDR3: CASSQQTGRVSYTF. CDR3 DNA sequence: TGTGCCAGCAGCCAACAGACCGGCAGGGTGAGCTACACCTTC.

The table lists this clone with a count of one. The chain combines TRBV9 with TRBJ1-2, with D possibly TRBD1 on 5 matching bases. The CDR3 contains 15 residues. Germline loops: CDR1 SGDLS, CDR2 YYNGEE. V lost 0 bases to trimming and J lost 4 bases, with 13 bases between them. The CDR3 DNA follows: TGTGCCAGCAGCGTAGCTTTCGGGGCGCGCTATGGCTACACCTTC. It codes for CASSVAFGARYGYTF.

This sequence joins TRBV2 and TRBJ1-1, with 9 bases aligning to TRBD1. Germline V gene sequence: CDR1 SNHLY, CDR2 FYNNEI. With V trimmed by 4 bases and J by 3 bases, 3 bases remained unmatched. The CDR3 has 14 amino acids. In DNA form, the CDR3 reads TGTGCCAGCAGTGCCAGGACAGGGGACACTGAAGCTTTCTTT. It translates to CASSARTGDTEAFF.